This T cell receptor (beta chain) was obtained from a study of blood T cells in healthy people across ages (dated by TCRdb to the mid-2010s). At the level of the whole study: In model experiments, template switching captured roughly one uniquely barcoded TCR beta cDNA molecule for every two T cells. To track age-related changes in TCR beta repertoire diversity, the study relied on deep sequencing normalized with unique cDNA molecular identifiers. Donors were grouped into four age groups: young (average 16 years), middle-aged (around 39), aged (around 62) and long-lived (about 82). To avoid experimental bias, donors of different ages were spread randomly across the sequencing lanes. Two additional independent replicas of 1 million unique cDNA reads from the same blood draw were analyzed for two donors (one aged 18 to 30 and one aged 80 or older). Paper-wide results and their limitations: As age increased, observed TCR beta diversity per million T cells dropped in a roughly linear way, and a significant reduction was already evident by age 40. Total diversity estimates from one million sequenced T cells were considered lower bounds and underestimates. Compared with the aged group, the long-lived group had more naive CD4+ T cells, fewer expanded clones and increased TCR diversity, suggesting age selection. Observed TCR beta diversity correlated strongly with the percentage of naive T cells measured by flow cytometry. Because the CMV infection status of the donors was unknown, age-related changes in expanded clonotypes may potentially have been confounded. Since profiling was done on bulk unsorted PBMCs, naive and antigen-experienced compartments could not be conclusively compared.

Library prep was done by 5' RACE. The listed sequencing device is Illumina HiSeq 2500. A second PCR of about 7 to 12 cycles was run with a J-beta primer mix and a sample-barcoded 5' primer. A template-switch 5' adaptor carrying 12 random nucleotides introduced a unique molecular identifier onto each TCR beta cDNA molecule. Each sample yielded at least 3 million CDR3-containing paired-end reads. First-strand cDNA synthesis was performed from all RNA using the Mint cDNA synthesis kit, with priming by a TRBC-specific oligonucleotide. Following uracil-DNA glycosylase treatment, a first 18-cycle PCR with universal primers M1SS and BC2_uni_R was performed on all cDNA. As for the original processing: Normalization of each sample was performed by random selection of 1 million high-quality reads, each carrying a distinct molecular identifier. Instead of being binned into consensus sequences, reads with shared molecular identifiers were discarded. CDR3 identification, clonotype clustering and error correction used MiTCR with a Q25 quality threshold and the strictest error-elimination algorithm. Lower-bound total TCR beta diversity was estimated with a nonparametric unseen species model using Euler transformation. TCRdb reprocessed the public reads (quality trimming at Q25 with fastp, clone calling with MiXCR) and kept in-frame beta chains. Every CDR3 protein is listed once, alongside the most common genes and DNA of its rows. The V and J calls follow TCRdb's processing rather than the paper's. The sample table holds 800,000 or so distinct CDR3 sequences, of which roughly 60% were seen once. 28% of the sample belongs to the ten largest clones.

As regards this clonotype: Its cognate antigen has yet to be identified. Base-call qualities are not available, and no considerably larger clone is one nucleotide away.

Donors were 39 systemically healthy Caucasian individuals from Russia aged roughly 6 to 90 years. Each donor gave ten milliliters of peripheral blood, collected into EDTA-treated Vacutainer tubes. Ficoll-Paque density-gradient centrifugation was used to isolate PBMCs, with at least 6.5 million per sample. Trizol reagent was used to extract total RNA from PBMCs, with at least 5 micrograms per sample. Naive CD45RAhigh/CD27high T cell percentages were measured by flow cytometry on a PBMC aliquot from every donor. Sequenced input: blood. The TCR comes from a man aged 25 to 45 in good health.

The DNA sequence reads TGTGCCACCACAGGGGTCTCCTACGAGCAGTACTTC. It translates as CATTGVSYEQYF. Rearrangement joined TRBV6-2 or TRBV6-3 to TRBJ2-7; 7 central nucleotides agree with TRBD1. Including the terminal cysteine and phenylalanine, the CDR3 comprises 12 residues. The only DNA kept is the CDR3, 36 bases in frame from the first base. CDR1 and CDR2 were assigned from the germline V gene as MNHEY and SVGEGT. V is pruned by 10 bases and J by 0 bases, leaving 3 bases of the junction without a gene match.